The 21 T cell receptor beta chains below were found in one sample sequenced in a study of cytomegalovirus exposure and HLA in healthy donors. PCR primers comprised 60 Vbeta and 13 Jbeta primers. Sequencing was performed with immunoSEQ multiplex PCR; in TCRdb, only in-frame clones are kept and a portion is missing. This repertoire includes some 110,000 clones. The sequenced sample consisted of PBMCs. The receptors originated from a man aged 18 to 35 in good health and CMV-seronegative.

V gene TRBV29-1 combines with J gene TRBJ2-7, with TRBD1 as a possible D gene (7 bases). V lost 4 bases, J lost 3 bases, and 22 bases lay in between. The CDR3 consists of 16 residues. Looked up from germline, CDR1 is SQVTM and CDR2 is ANQGSEA. The DNA for the CDR3 is TGCAGCGTTGCTGGGGGACAGAGGACGGGGGTCTACGAGCAGTACTTC. Residues: CSVAGGQRTGVYEQYF.

The genes are TRBV19 and TRBJ1-1; 7 bases match TRBD1. With V trimmed by 2 bases and J by 3 bases, 3 bases remained unmatched. The CDR3 length is 14 residues. Germline lookup yields CDR1 LNHDA and CDR2 SQIVND (reference sequence). The CDR3 sequence: CASSIQGVDTEAFF. The CDR3 coding sequence is TGTGCCAGTAGTATACAGGGGGTTGACACTGAAGCTTTCTTT.

V gene TRBV4-2 combines with J gene TRBJ1-5; D call uncertain. This CDR3 is 16 amino acids long. CDR1 LGHNA and CDR2 YNFKEQ come from the germline V gene. Trimming took off 0 bases at V and 0 bases at J, with 9 bases between the two ends. The CDR3 DNA sequence: TGTGCCAGCAGCCAAGAACCAGTACCTAGCAATCAGCCCCAGCATTTT. This encodes CASSQEPVPSNQPQHF.

The genes are TRBV19 and TRBJ2-6; no reliable D call. The CDR3 extends over 15 amino acids. V lost 3 bases, J lost 0 bases, and 6 bases lay in between. Germline CDR1 reads LNHDA; CDR2 reads SQIVND (reference sequence). The CDR3 nucleotides read TGTGCCAGTAGTATGCACAGCTCTGGGGCCAACGTCCTGACTTTC. This encodes CASSMHSSGANVLTF.

Remarks on this clone: Germline is not matched at one junction end, which may reflect a read error. In the same sample, other DNA sequences code for this CDR3. The chain couples TRBV7-9 to TRBJ2-7; TRBD2 matches 8 bases. There are 15 residues in the CDR3. Per germline, CDR1 SEHNR and CDR2 FQNEAQ (reference sequence). The CDR3 nucleotides read TGCGCCAGCAGCTTAGCAGGAGCGGGAGCCTACGAGCAGTACTTC. It translates to CASSLAGAGAYEQYF.

The chain links TRBV5-4 to TRBJ1-2, with D possibly matching TRBD1 (5 bases). The CDR3 totals 13 residues. Germline-derived CDR1 and CDR2 are SGHNT and YYREEE (reference sequence). Trimming removed 0 bases from V and 8 bases from J, with 11 bases in between. This chain's CDR3 is CASSLGQGRGYTF. Written as DNA, the CDR3 is TGTGCCAGCAGCTTGGGGCAGGGTCGGGGCTACACCTTC.

The chain uses TRBV5-1 and TRBJ2-1, with 12 positions matching TRBD2. Looked up from germline, CDR1 is SGHRS and CDR2 is YFSETQ. This CDR3 comprises 17 residues. The J segment lost 4 bases and the V segment lost 4 bases, leaving 9 bases of the junction unmatched. The CDR3 DNA reads as TGCGCCAGCAGCGACAGAAACGGGACTAGCGGGTACAATGAGCAGTTCTTC. Its protein is CASSDRNGTSGYNEQFF.

V usage is TRBV25-1 and J usage is TRBJ1-3; tentative D call: TRBD1 (6 bases). This CDR3 comprises 14 residues. Trimming removed 3 bases from V and 0 bases from J, with 6 bases in between. Germline loops: CDR1 MGHDK, CDR2 SYGVNS. The CDR3 protein is CASSETGSGNTIYF. The CDR3, as DNA: TGTGCCAGCAGTGAGACAGGCTCTGGAAACACCATATATTTT. The full variable domain, rest sourced from reference TRBV25-1 and TRBJ1-3, is EADIYQTPRYLVIGTGKKITLECSQTMGHDKMYWYQQDPGMELHLIHYSYGVNSTEKGDLSSESTVSRIRTEHFPLTLESARPSHTSQYLCASSETGSGNTIYFGEGSWLTVV.

Here the CDR3 reads CASSLGGGNQPQHF. CDR3 DNA: TGTGCCAGCAGTCTAGGGGGGGGGAATCAGCCCCAGCATTTT. The chain combines TRBV7-9 with TRBJ1-5; D perhaps matches TRBD1 (6 bases). Germline CDR1 reads SEHNR; CDR2 reads FQNEAQ (reference sequence). The CDR3 contains 14 residues. Trimming removed 6 bases from V and 4 bases from J, with 13 bases in between.

This chain uses TRBV18 with TRBJ2-2; TRBD1 aligns across 10 bases. The CDR3 is made up of 15 amino acids. Per germline, CDR1 KGHSH and CDR2 LQKENI. V shed 6 bases and J 7 bases; nucleotides not matched to a gene: 8. The CDR3 spells CASSPDRGISGELFF. In nucleotides, the CDR3 is TGTGCCAGCTCTCCGGACAGGGGGATCAGCGGGGAGCTGTTTTTT.

The chain combines TRBV19 with TRBJ2-7, with TRBD2 identical over 9 bases. This CDR3 spans 15 amino acids. Germline V gene data show CDR1 as LNHDA and CDR2 as SQIVND (reference sequence). Unmatched junction bases numbered 8, after V lost 5 bases and J lost 3 bases. CDR3 DNA: TGTGCCAGTAGTCCGCTAGCGGGAACTGGCTACGAGCAGTACTTC. This codes for CASSPLAGTGYEQYF.

The chain has TRBV7-9 and TRBJ2-1; D remains unclear. Trimming shortened V by 7 bases and J by 15 bases, and 22 bases separated the two germline ends. Germline loops: CDR1 SEHNR, CDR2 FQNEAQ (reference sequence). CDR3 length: 13 amino acids. Written as DNA, the CDR3 is TGTGCCAGCAACCCCCCCCACAATCTAGGCACGTTCTTC. Translated, it gives CASNPPHNLGTFF.

The chain has TRBV28 and TRBJ2-1; 10 bases line up with TRBD2. The germline V gene has CDR1 MDHEN and CDR2 SYDVKM. Trimming cost V 2 bases and J 7 bases; bases outside gene matches: 5. CDR3 length: 15 residues. CDR3: CASSLTSGTFNEQFF. Here the CDR3 DNA reads TGTGCCAGCAGTTTAACTAGCGGGACCTTTAATGAGCAGTTCTTC. Complete variable domain (other parts from reference TRBV28 and TRBJ2-1): DVKVTQSSRYLVKRTGEKVFLECVQDMDHENMFWYRQDPGLGLRLIYFSYDVKMKEKGDIPEGYSVSREKKERFSLILESASTNQTSMYLCASSLTSGTFNEQFFGPGTRLTVL.

The rearrangement joins TRBV10-1 to TRBJ1-2, with D possibly TRBD1 on 6 matching bases. With 3 bases removed from V and 5 bases from J, the gap between germline ends came to 7 bases. CDR1 WNHNN and CDR2 SYGVQD come from the germline V gene (reference sequence). The CDR3 length is 12 residues. The CDR3 is CASSEQGYGYTF. DNA for the CDR3: TGCGCCAGCAGTGAACAGGGATATGGCTACACCTTC.

This chain links TRBV9 with TRBJ2-5; 7 positions match TRBD1. The DNA end is a closer match to TRBJ2-7, so the J assignment may be wrong. The CDR3 sequence is 13 residues long. Germline lookup yields CDR1 SGDLS and CDR2 YYNGEE. The DNA for the CDR3 is TGTGCCAGCAACAAACAGGGGTGGAACGAGCAGTACTTC. This encodes CASNKQGWNEQYF.

This chain uses TRBV5-1 with TRBJ1-1; D gene ambiguous. The CDR3 totals 15 residues. Germline lookup yields CDR1 SGHRS and CDR2 YFSETQ. V lost 3 bases and J lost 0, with 12 bases in between. Here the CDR3 DNA reads TGCGCCAGCAGCTCGCAGAAAACCATGAACACTGAAGCTTTCTTT. Protein product: CASSSQKTMNTEAFF. Together with reference TRBV5-1 and TRBJ1-1, the CDR3 gives the full variable domain: KAGVTQTPRYLIKTRGQQVTLSCSPISGHRSVSWYQQTPGQGLQFLFEYFSETQRNKGNFPGRFSGRQFSNSRSEMNVSTLELGDSALYLCASSSQKTMNTEAFFGQGTRLTVV.

The rearrangement uses TRBV5-4 and TRBJ2-2; the D gene is possibly TRBD1 (6 bases). V dropped 0 bases and J dropped 2 bases, with 11 bases sitting between them. Germline assignment: CDR1 SGHNT and CDR2 YYREEE (reference sequence). The CDR3 has 16 residues. In DNA form, the CDR3 reads TGTGCCAGCAGCTTGGGGGGACAAGGTAACACCGGGGAGCTGTTTTTT. Translation gives CASSLGGQGNTGELFF. Together with reference TRBV5-4 and TRBJ2-2, the CDR3 gives the full variable domain: ETGVTQSPTHLIKTRGQQVTLRCSSQSGHNTVSWYQQALGQGPQFIFQYYREEENGRGNFPPRFSGLQFPNYSSELNVNALELDDSALYLCASSLGGQGNTGELFFGEGSRLTVL.

The V gene is TRBV28, the J gene TRBJ1-5, with 9 bases that match TRBD1. The CDR3 extends over 15 amino acids. After removal of 5 bases from V and 4 bases from J, the junction contained 6 bases not matched to a gene. The germline gives CDR1 MDHEN, CDR2 SYDVKM. CDR3 sequence reads: CASSLTGTGNQPQHF. CDR3 nucleotide sequence: TGTGCCAGCAGTCTGACCGGGACAGGGAATCAGCCCCAGCATTTT.

The V call is TRBV25-1, the J call TRBJ2-1; TRBD2 matches 10 bases. The germline CDR1 and CDR2 sequences are MGHDK and SYGVNS. This CDR3 spans 16 amino acids. Unmatched junction bases numbered 4, after V lost 3 bases and J lost 2 bases. The CDR3 DNA reads TGTGCCAGCAGTGAGACTAGCGGGTCGACCTACAATGAGCAGTTCTTC. It specifies CASSETSGSTYNEQFF. Full variable domain (remainder filled in from reference TRBV25-1 and TRBJ2-1): EADIYQTPRYLVIGTGKKITLECSQTMGHDKMYWYQQDPGMELHLIHYSYGVNSTEKGDLSSESTVSRIRTEHFPLTLESARPSHTSQYLCASSETSGSTYNEQFFGPGTRLTVL.

CDR3 nucleotides: TGTGCCAGCACCCGAGAGGACAGTCAAGAGACCCAGTACTTC. Translation gives CASTREDSQETQYF. The rearrangement links TRBV11-2 to TRBJ2-5; the D gene is possibly TRBD1 (6 bases). Looked up from germline, CDR1 is SGHAT and CDR2 is FQNNGV. There are 14 residues in the CDR3. V was clipped by 7 bases and J by 2 bases, with 14 bases between them.

CDR3 region: CASSGISGLDNEQFF. DNA of the CDR3: TGTGCCAGTAGTGGTATCTCGGGACTTGACAATGAGCAGTTCTTC. The chain uses TRBV19 and TRBJ2-1; tentative D call: TRBD2 (6 bases). Germline CDR1 LNHDA, CDR2 SQIVND (reference sequence). V was trimmed by 5 bases and J by 5 bases, leaving 16 bases between them. The CDR3 covers 15 residues. Variable domain in full (rest from reference TRBV19 and TRBJ2-1): DGGITQSPKYLFRKEGQNVTLSCEQNLNHDAMYWYRQDPGQGLRLIYYSQIVNDFQKGDIAEGYSVSREKKESFPLTVTSAQKNPTAFYLCASSGISGLDNEQFFGPGTRLTVL.